This TCR beta chain was found in a study of T cells in Graves' hyperthyroidism and ophthalmopathy. CDR3 length equals 11 residues. V lost 10 bases to trimming and J lost 6 bases, with 12 bases between them. CDR1 and CDR2 (germline): ENHRY, SYGVKD. There were TCR beta CDR3 regions amplified from RNA transcripts. First-round RT-PCR of the TCR CDR3 relied on the HTBI primer set. MiXCR, applied by TCRdb to the multiplex PCR reads, yields one record per CDR3 protein. The data show about 690,000 distinct CDR3 sequences, 15% to 20% seen once. The study's findings and limits: The model identified upcoming ophthalmopathy a median roughly 6.5 months ahead of onset. The authors' 13 V-J model separated ophthalmopathy from stable hyperthyroidism.

This clonotype was recorded at least ten times. What it recognizes is unknown. This clonotype originated in a man aged 50-60 years with Graves' hyperthyroidism. V gene TRBV10-3 combines with J gene TRBJ1-2, with D maybe TRBD1 (5 bases). Sequenced sample: blood. This chain's CDR3 is CATTGRDGYTF. The CDR3 region has the DNA TGTGCCACCACGGGGCGGGATGGCTACACCTTC.